This TCR beta chain emerged from a study of siplizumab effects on memory and regulatory T cells. Findings and caveats of the study: Contribution to the alloresponse seemed major for naive T cells, which also seemed more diverse than memory cells. Alloreactive sequences whose origin lay in unstimulated CD4+ memory cells were significantly reduced by siplizumab. Siplizumab cultures yielded proliferating Tregs whose suppressive function was not confirmed.

Per-sample assaying covered 80,000 to 100,000 TCR templates. The table came from immunoSEQ multiplex PCR; TCRdb's copy has only in-frame clones and leaves some out. The sample lists more than 90,000 clones; about 95% were seen once. Points on this clone: Its target is unknown.

Looked up from germline, CDR1 is MDHEN and CDR2 is SYDVKM. With V trimmed by 2 bases and J by 2 bases, 9 bases remained unmatched. This CDR3 is built from 18 residues. Sequenced: non-Treg CD4+ T cells sorted from blood. The TCR was taken from a human donor in good health. This chain connects TRBV28 to TRBJ2-2, with 9 bases aligning to TRBD1. DNA for the CDR3: TGTGCCAGCAGTTTACTCGCCCCGGGACAGGGAAACACCGGGGAGCTGTTTTTT. This translates into CASSLLAPGQGNTGELFF.